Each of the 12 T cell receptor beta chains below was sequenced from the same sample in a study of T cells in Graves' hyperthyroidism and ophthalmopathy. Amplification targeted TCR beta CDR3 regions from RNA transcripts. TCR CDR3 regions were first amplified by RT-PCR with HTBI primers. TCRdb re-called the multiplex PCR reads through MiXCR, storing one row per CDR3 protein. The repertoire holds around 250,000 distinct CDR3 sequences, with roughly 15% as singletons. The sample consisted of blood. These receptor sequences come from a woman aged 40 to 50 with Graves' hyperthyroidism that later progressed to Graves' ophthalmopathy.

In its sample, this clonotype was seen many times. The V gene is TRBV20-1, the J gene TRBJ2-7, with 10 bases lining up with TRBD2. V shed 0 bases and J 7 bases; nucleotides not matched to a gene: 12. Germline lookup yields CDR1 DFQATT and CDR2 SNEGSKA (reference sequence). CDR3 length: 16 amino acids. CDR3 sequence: CSARDSRLAGAGEQYF. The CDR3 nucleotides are TGCAGTGCTAGAGATTCACGGCTAGCGGGAGCTGGAGAGCAGTACTTC.

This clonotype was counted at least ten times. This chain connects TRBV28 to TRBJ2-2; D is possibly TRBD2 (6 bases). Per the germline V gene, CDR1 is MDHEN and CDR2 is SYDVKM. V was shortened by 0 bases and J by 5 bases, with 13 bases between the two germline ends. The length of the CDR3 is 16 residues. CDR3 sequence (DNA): TGTGCCAGCAGTTTATGGGGGACTGGAGCGACCGGGGAGCTGTTTTTT. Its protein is CASSLWGTGATGELFF. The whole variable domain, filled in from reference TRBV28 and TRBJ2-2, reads DVKVTQSSRYLVKRTGEKVFLECVQDMDHENMFWYRQDPGLGLRLIYFSYDVKMKEKGDIPEGYSVSREKKERFSLILESASTNQTSMYLCASSLWGTGATGELFFGEGSRLTVL.

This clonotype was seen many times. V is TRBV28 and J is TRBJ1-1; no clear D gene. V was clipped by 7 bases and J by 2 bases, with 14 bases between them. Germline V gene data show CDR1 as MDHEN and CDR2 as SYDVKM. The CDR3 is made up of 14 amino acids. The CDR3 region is CASTSGTINTEAFF. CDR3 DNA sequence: TGTGCCAGCACTTCCGGAACAATTAACACTGAAGCTTTCTTT.

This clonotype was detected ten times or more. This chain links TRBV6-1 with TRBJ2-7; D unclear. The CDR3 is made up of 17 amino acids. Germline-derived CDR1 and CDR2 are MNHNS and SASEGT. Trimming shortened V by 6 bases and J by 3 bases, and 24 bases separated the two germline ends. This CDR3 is CASRPYIGQTYGYEQYF. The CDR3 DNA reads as TGTGCCAGCAGACCCTACATCGGTCAAACTTACGGCTACGAGCAGTACTTC.

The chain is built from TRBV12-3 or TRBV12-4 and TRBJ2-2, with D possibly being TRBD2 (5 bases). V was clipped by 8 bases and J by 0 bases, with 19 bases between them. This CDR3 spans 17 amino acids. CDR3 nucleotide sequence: TGTGCCAGCGTCACAAGGAGGTGGGCGGCGAACACCGGGGAGCTGTTTTTT. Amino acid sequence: CASVTRRWAANTGELFF.

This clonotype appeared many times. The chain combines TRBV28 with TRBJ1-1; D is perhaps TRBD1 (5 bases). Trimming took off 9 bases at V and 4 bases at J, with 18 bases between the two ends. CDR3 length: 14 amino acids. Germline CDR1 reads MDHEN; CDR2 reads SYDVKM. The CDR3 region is CASGGGVLGTEAFF. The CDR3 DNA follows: TGTGCCAGTGGAGGAGGGGTATTGGGCACTGAAGCTTTCTTT.

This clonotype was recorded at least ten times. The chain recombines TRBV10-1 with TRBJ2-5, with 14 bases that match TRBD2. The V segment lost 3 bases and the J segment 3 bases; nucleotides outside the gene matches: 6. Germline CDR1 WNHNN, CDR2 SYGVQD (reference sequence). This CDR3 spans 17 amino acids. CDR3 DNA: TGCGCCAGCAGTGAACGACTAGCGGGAGGGTCTGAAGAGACCCAGTACTTC. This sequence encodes CASSERLAGGSEETQYF.

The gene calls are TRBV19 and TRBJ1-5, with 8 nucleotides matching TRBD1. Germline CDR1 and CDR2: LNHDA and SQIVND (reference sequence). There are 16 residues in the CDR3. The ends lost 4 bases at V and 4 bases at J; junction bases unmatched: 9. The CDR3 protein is CASSTGQGRRNQPQHF. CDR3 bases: TGTGCCAGTAGTACCGGACAGGGAAGAAGGAATCAGCCCCAGCATTTT. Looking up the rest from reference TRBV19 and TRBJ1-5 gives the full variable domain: DGGITQSPKYLFRKEGQNVTLSCEQNLNHDAMYWYRQDPGQGLRLIYYSQIVNDFQKGDIAEGYSVSREKKESFPLTVTSAQKNPTAFYLCASSTGQGRRNQPQHFGDGTRLSIL.

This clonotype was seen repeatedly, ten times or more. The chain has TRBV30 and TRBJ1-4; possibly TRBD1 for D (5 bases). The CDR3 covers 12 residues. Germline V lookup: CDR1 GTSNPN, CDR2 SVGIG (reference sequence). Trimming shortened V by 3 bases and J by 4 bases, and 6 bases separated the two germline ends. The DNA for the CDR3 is TGTGCCTGGAGCGGGGGTAATGAAAAACTGTTTTTT. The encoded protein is CAWSGGNEKLFF.

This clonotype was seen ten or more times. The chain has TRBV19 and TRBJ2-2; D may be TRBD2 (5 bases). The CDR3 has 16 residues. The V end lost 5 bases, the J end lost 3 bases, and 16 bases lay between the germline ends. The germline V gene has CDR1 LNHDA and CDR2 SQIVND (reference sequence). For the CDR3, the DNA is TGTGCCAGTAGTGCGGGCAGGTCGGTGGACACCGGGGAGCTGTTTTTT. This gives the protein CASSAGRSVDTGELFF. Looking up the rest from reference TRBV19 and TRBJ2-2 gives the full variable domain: DGGITQSPKYLFRKEGQNVTLSCEQNLNHDAMYWYRQDPGQGLRLIYYSQIVNDFQKGDIAEGYSVSREKKESFPLTVTSAQKNPTAFYLCASSAGRSVDTGELFFGEGSRLTVL.

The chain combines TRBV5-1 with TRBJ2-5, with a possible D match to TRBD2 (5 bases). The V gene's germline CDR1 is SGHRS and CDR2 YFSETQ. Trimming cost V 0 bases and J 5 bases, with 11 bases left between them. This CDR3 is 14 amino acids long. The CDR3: CASSLDLEDETQYF. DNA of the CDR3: TGCGCCAGCAGCTTGGATCTGGAGGACGAGACCCAGTACTTC.

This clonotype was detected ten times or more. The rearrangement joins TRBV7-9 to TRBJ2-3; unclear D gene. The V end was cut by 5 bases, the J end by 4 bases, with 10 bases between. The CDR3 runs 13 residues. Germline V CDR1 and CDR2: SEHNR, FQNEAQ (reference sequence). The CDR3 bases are TGTGCCAGCAGCCCCGAGCCCCCAGATACGCAGTATTTT. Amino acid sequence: CASSPEPPDTQYF. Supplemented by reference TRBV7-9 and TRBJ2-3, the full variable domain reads DTGVSQNPRHKITKRGQNVTFRCDPISEHNRLYWYRQTLGQGPEFLTYFQNEAQLEKSRLLSDRFSAERPKGSFSTLEIQRTEQGDSAMYLCASSPEPPDTQYFGPGTRLTVL.